This T cell receptor (beta chain) was observed in a study of lymphopenia after photon versus proton radiotherapy. Study-wide results and limits: Relative stability marked proton patients; photon patients lost diversity and naive cells. Better survival with proton therapy was suggested as possible, not demonstrated. After the lymphocyte nadir, photon-treated repertoires showed oligoclonal expansion, especially of CD8+ Temra cells. A bigger post-nadir fall in TCR diversity correlated inversely with survival time in deceased patients.

Points on this clone: The target antigen is unknown.

Trimming cost V 0 bases and J 10 bases, with 9 bases left between them. The CDR3 totals 12 residues. Germline CDR1 reads MDHEN; CDR2 reads SYDVKM. TCRdb's table, derived via immunoSEQ multiplex PCR, lists solely in-frame clones and lacks some. The repertoire holds 25,000 or so clones, with 75% to 90% as singletons. The source was peripheral blood, collected from a patient treated with photon-based radiotherapy. The TCR was taken from a man aged 25 to 45 with gastric cancer. This chain connects TRBV28 to TRBJ1-1; D not certain. CDR3 sequence (DNA): TGTGCCAGCAGTTTATGGGAATCGGGAGCTTTCTTT. Its protein product is CASSLWESGAFF. The complete variable domain, with remaining parts taken from reference TRBV28 and TRBJ1-1, reads DVKVTQSSRYLVKRTGEKVFLECVQDMDHENMFWYRQDPGLGLRLIYFSYDVKMKEKGDIPEGYSVSREKKERFSLILESASTNQTSMYLCASSLWESGAFFGQGTRLTVV.